The sequence of this T cell receptor beta chain was determined in a study of shared clonotypes between healthy human individuals. About the research overall: Contributing individuals were a couple of females and three males aged 18 to 49.

The data were produced by immunoSEQ multiplex PCR, yet TCRdb's version contains in-frame clones alone and is incomplete. The sample lists about 600,000 clones, roughly 96% occurring once. This clone was seen just once. Positive CCR7 selection of CD45RO-negative cells yielded the naive CD8 cells, and terminally differentiated effector memory CD45RA+ cells were excluded. The sequenced sample consisted of naive CD8+ T cells sorted from blood. The TCR originated in a woman aged 30 to 39 in good health.

CDR3 amino acids: CASSLARYEQYF. The CDR3 nucleotides read TGTGCCAGCAGCTTAGCGCGCTACGAGCAGTACTTC. The chain employs TRBV7-9 and TRBJ2-5; D not resolved. Gene TRBJ2-7 matches the end of the DNA better, so the J call may be wrong. The CDR3 covers 12 residues. Germline CDR1 reads SEHNR; CDR2 reads FQNEAQ (reference sequence).